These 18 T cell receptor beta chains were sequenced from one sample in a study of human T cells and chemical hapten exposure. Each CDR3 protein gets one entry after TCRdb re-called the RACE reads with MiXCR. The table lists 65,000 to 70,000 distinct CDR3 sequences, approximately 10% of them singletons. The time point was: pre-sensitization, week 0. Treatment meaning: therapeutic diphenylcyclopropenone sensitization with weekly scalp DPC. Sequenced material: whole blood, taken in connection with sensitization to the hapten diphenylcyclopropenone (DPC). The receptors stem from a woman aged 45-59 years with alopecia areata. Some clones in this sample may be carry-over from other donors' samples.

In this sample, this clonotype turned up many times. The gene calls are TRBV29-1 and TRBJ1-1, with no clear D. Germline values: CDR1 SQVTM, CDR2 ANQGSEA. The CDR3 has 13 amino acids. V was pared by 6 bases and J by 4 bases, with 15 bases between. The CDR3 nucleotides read TGCAGCGTCATAGCGGGGTTTGGCACTGAAGCTTTCTTT. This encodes CSVIAGFGTEAFF.

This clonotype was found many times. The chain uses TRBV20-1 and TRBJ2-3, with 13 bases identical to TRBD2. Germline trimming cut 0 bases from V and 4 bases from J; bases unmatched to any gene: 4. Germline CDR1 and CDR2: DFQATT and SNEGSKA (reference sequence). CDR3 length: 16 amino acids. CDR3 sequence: CSARDLGLAGPDTQYF. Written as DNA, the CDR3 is TGCAGTGCTAGAGATCTGGGACTAGCGGGGCCAGATACGCAGTATTTT.

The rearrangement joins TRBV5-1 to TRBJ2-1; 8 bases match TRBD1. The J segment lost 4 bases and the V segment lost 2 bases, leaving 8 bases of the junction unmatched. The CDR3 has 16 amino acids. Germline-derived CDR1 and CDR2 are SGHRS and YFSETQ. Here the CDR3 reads CASSLSGGTGYNEQFF. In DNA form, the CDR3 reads TGCGCCAGCAGCTTATCCGGAGGGACAGGATACAATGAGCAGTTCTTC.

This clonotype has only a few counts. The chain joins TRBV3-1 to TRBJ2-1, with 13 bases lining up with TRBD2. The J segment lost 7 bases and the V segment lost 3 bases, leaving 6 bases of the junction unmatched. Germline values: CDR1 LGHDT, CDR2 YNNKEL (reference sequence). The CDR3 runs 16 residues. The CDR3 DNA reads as TGTGCCAGCAGCCAGAGGACTAGCGGGAGAGGAAATGAGCAGTTCTTC. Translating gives CASSQRTSGRGNEQFF.

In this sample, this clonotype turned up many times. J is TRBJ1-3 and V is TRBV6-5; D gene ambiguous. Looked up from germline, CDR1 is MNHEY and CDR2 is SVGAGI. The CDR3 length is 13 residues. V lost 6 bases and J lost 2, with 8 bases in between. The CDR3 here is CASRRGTGNTIYF. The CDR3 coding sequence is TGTGCCAGCAGACGGGGAACTGGAAACACCATATATTTT.

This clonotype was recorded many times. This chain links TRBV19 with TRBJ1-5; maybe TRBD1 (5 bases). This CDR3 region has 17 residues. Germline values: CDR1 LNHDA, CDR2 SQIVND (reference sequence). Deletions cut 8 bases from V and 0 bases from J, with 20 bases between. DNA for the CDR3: TGTGCCAGTCATAGAACTCCAACGGGGGGTAGCAATCAGCCCCAGCATTTT. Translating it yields CASHRTPTGGSNQPQHF.

The CDR3 DNA is TGCGCCAGCAGCCAAGAAGACATGCGAGGGGGCGCGCATGGCTACACCTTC. Translating it yields CASSQEDMRGGAHGYTF. This chain connects TRBV4-3 to TRBJ1-2; 7 positions agree with TRBD1. From germline, CDR1 is LGHNA and CDR2 YSLEER. Unmatched junction bases numbered 13, after V lost 0 bases and J lost 6 bases. CDR3 length: 17 amino acids.

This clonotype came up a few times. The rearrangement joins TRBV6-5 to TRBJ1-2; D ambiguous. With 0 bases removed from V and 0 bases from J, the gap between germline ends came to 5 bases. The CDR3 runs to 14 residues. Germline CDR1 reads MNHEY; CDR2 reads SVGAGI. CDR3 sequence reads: CASSYSRANYGYTF. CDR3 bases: TGTGCCAGCAGTTACTCCCGGGCTAACTATGGCTACACCTTC.

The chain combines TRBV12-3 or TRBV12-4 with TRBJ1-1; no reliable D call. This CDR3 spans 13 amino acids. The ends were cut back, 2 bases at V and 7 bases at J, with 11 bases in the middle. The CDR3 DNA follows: TGTGCCAGCAGTTTATCGGTGGCATTTGAAGCTTTCTTT. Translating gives CASSLSVAFEAFF.

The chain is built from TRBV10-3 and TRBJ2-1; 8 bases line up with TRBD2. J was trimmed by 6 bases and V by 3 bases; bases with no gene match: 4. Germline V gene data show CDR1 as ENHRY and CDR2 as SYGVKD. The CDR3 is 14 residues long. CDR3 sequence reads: CAISELAARNEQFF. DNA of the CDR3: TGTGCCATCAGTGAACTAGCGGCACGCAATGAGCAGTTCTTC.

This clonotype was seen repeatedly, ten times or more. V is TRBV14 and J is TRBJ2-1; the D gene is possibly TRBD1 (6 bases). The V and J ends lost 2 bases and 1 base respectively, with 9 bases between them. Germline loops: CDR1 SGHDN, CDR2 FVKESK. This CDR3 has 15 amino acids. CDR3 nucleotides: TGTGCCAGCAGCCAAATGACAGGATCCTACAATGAGCAGTTCTTC. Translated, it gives CASSQMTGSYNEQFF.

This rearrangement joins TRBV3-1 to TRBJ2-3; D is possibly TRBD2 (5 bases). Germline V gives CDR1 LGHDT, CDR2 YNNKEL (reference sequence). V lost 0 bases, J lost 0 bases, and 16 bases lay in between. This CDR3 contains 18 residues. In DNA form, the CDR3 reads TGTGCCAGCAGCCAAGATGGGAGCGGTTTTAGGAGCACAGATACGCAGTATTTT. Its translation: CASSQDGSGFRSTDTQYF.

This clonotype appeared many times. CDR3 DNA: TGTGCCAGCAGCTTACCCCCTTACCTAGCGGGTAGCACAGATACGCAGTATTTT. This gives the protein CASSLPPYLAGSTDTQYF. The V gene is TRBV7-9, the J gene TRBJ2-3; TRBD2 aligns across 8 bases. V was clipped by 2 bases and J by 0 bases; unmatched bases: 10. From germline, CDR1 is SEHNR and CDR2 FQNEAQ (reference sequence). The CDR3 spans 18 residues.

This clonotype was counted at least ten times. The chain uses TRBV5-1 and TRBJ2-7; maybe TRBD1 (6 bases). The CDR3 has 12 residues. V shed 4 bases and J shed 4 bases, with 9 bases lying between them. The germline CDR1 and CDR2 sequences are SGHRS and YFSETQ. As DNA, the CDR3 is TGCGCCAGCAGCGATCAGGGGTACGAGCAGTACTTC. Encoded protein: CASSDQGYEQYF. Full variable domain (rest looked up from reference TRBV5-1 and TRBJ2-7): KAGVTQTPRYLIKTRGQQVTLSCSPISGHRSVSWYQQTPGQGLQFLFEYFSETQRNKGNFPGRFSGRQFSNSRSEMNVSTLELGDSALYLCASSDQGYEQYFGPGTRLTVT.

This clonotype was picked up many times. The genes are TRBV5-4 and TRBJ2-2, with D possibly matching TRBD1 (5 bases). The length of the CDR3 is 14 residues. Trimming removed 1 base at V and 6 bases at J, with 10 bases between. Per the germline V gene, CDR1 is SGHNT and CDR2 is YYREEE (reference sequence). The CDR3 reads CASSLMGRAGELFF. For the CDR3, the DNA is TGTGCCAGCAGCTTGATGGGGCGCGCCGGGGAGCTGTTTTTT. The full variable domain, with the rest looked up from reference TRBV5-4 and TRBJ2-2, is ETGVTQSPTHLIKTRGQQVTLRCSSQSGHNTVSWYQQALGQGPQFIFQYYREEENGRGNFPPRFSGLQFPNYSSELNVNALELDDSALYLCASSLMGRAGELFFGEGSRLTVL.

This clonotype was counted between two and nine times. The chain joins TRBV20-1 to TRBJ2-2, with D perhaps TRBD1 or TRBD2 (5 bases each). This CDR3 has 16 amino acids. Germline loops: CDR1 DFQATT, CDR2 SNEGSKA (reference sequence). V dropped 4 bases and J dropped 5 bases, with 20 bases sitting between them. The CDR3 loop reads CSATPAGTAGTGELFF. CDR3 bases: TGCAGTGCTACCCCCGCCGGGACCGCAGGGACCGGGGAGCTGTTTTTT.

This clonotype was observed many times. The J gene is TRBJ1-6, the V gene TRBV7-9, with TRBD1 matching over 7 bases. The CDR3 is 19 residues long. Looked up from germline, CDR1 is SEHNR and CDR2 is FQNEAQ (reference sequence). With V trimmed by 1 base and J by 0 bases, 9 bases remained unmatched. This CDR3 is CASSLDRGGISSYNSPLHF. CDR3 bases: TGTGCCAGCAGCTTAGACAGGGGCGGCATCAGCTCCTATAATTCACCCCTCCACTTT.

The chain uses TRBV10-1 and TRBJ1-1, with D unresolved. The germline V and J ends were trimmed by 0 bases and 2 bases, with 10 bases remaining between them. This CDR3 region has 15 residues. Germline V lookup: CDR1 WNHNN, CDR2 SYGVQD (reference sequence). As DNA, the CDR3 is TGCGCCAGCAGTGAGTCTAGGGCGGGAAACACTGAAGCTTTCTTT. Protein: CASSESRAGNTEAFF.